The clone carrying this T cell receptor (beta chain) was picked up many times. Its antigen is unknown. These data belong to a study of T cells in Graves' hyperthyroidism and ophthalmopathy. Study results and caveats: The model's output predicted ophthalmopathy at a median of about 6.5 months prior to onset.

Template material for amplifying TCR beta CDR3 regions consisted of RNA transcripts. Primed by the HTBI set, a first-round RT-PCR was run on the TCR CDR3. MiXCR, run by TCRdb on the multiplex PCR reads, gives a single entry per CDR3 protein. Of around 400,000 distinct CDR3 sequences listed, approximately 25% are singletons. The CDR3 extends over 12 amino acids. The V end lost 4 bases, the J end lost 4 bases, and 10 bases lay between the germline ends. Germline V gives CDR1 GTSNPN, CDR2 SVGIG (reference sequence). The sequenced sample consisted of blood. This clonotype was obtained from a man in his forties or fifties with Graves' hyperthyroidism. The V and J genes are TRBV30 and TRBJ1-2; D remains ambiguous. In DNA, the CDR3 is TGTGCCTGGACTCACGGCAGCTATGGCTACACCTTC. Protein product: CAWTHGSYGYTF.